Below are 20 T cell receptor beta chains sequenced from a single sample in a study of shared clonotypes between healthy human individuals. The method was immunoSEQ multiplex PCR; TCRdb's version includes in-frame clones alone and lacks a portion of them. Found here are about 1.1 million clones, about 80% of them singletons; the top ten hold roughly 0.83%. Sequencing was performed on memory CD4+ T cells from PBMCs. Subset defined: CD45RA-negative fraction. The receptors originated from a man between 18 and 29 years old in good health. Some clones in this sample may be carry-over from other donors' samples.

A note on this clone: The sample has other DNA sequences that encode this CDR3 too. The genes are TRBV5-1 and TRBJ2-5; TRBD1 matches 7 bases. The CDR3 consists of 14 residues. Trimming at V came to 4 bases and at J to 4 bases, leaving 7 bases not matched to a gene. Germline CDR1 and CDR2: SGHRS and YFSETQ. The CDR3 here is CASSLGQVRETQYF. The DNA of the CDR3 is TGCGCCAGCAGCCTCGGACAGGTGAGAGAGACCCAGTACTTC. Combining the CDR3 with reference TRBV5-1 and TRBJ2-5 gives the whole variable domain KAGVTQTPRYLIKTRGQQVTLSCSPISGHRSVSWYQQTPGQGLQFLFEYFSETQRNKGNFPGRFSGRQFSNSRSEMNVSTLELGDSALYLCASSLGQVRETQYFGPGTRLLVL.

This clone has only one observation. The V gene is TRBV28, the J gene TRBJ1-1; D perhaps matches TRBD1 (5 bases). CDR1 is MDHEN and CDR2 is SYDVKM in the germline V gene. Trimming cost V 6 bases and J 10 bases, with 24 bases left between them. The CDR3 length is 15 residues. The DNA of the CDR3 is TGTGCCAGCAGCCCCCCTGACAGTCAAGGTGTTGGAGCTTTCTTT. Amino acids: CASSPPDSQGVGAFF.

The chain has TRBV6-1 and TRBJ2-3; a possible D gene is TRBD2 (6 bases). Trimming removed 8 bases from V and 4 bases from J, with 13 bases in between. CDR1 and CDR2 from the germline V gene are MNHNS and SASEGT. This CDR3 comprises 13 residues. CDR3 bases: TGTGCCAGCGCTAGCGTTTTTTCAGATACGCAGTATTTT. Protein: CASASVFSDTQYF.

The chain employs TRBV7-8 and TRBJ2-7; 8 nucleotides agree with TRBD2. The V gene's germline CDR1 is SGHVS and CDR2 FQNEAQ. V shed 2 bases and J 3 bases; nucleotides not matched to a gene: 3. The length of the CDR3 is 14 residues. The CDR3 DNA is TGTGCCAGCAGCTTAACTAGCGGCCGCTACGAGCAGTACTTC. It encodes CASSLTSGRYEQYF.

The rearrangement joins TRBV11-2 to TRBJ2-6; D perhaps matches TRBD1 (6 bases). CDR1 and CDR2 from the germline V gene are SGHAT and FQNNGV. The CDR3 sequence is 15 residues long. The V gene lost 3 bases and the J gene lost 0 bases, with 6 bases spanning the gap. The chain's CDR3 is CASSLDSSGANVLTF. CDR3 sequence (DNA): TGTGCCAGCAGCTTGGACAGCTCTGGGGCCAACGTCCTGACTTTC. The full variable domain, rest sourced from reference TRBV11-2 and TRBJ2-6, is EAGVAQSPRYKIIEKRQSVAFWCNPISGHATLYWYQQILGQGPKLLIQFQNNGVVDDSQLPKDRFSAERLKGVDSTLKIQPAKLEDSAVYLCASSLDSSGANVLTFGAGSRLTVL.

This sequence joins TRBV5-1 and TRBJ2-7; tentative D call: TRBD2 (6 bases). The CDR3 is made up of 15 amino acids. CDR1 SGHRS and CDR2 YFSETQ come from the germline V gene. V lost 1 base, J lost 1 base, and 12 bases lay in between. This CDR3 is CASSLYVGGSYEQYF. The CDR3, as DNA: TGCGCCAGCAGCTTGTATGTGGGGGGTTCCTACGAGCAGTACTTC.

This chain connects TRBV18 to TRBJ1-2, with D maybe TRBD1 (6 bases). CDR1 is KGHSH, CDR2 LQKENI, per germline. CDR3 size: 12 residues. V was clipped by 3 bases and J by 8 bases, with 10 bases between them. Written as DNA, the CDR3 is TGTGCCAGCTCACCCTACAGGGACGGCTACACCTTC. Translating gives CASSPYRDGYTF.

The V and J genes are TRBV30 and TRBJ1-1, with a weak D call TRBD1 (6 bases). Trimming took off 3 bases at V and 4 bases at J, with 9 bases between the two ends. Germline V gene data show CDR1 as GTSNPN and CDR2 as SVGIG (reference sequence). This CDR3 comprises 12 residues. DNA for the CDR3: TGTGCCTGGAGAGGGGGTTCCACTGAAGCTTTCTTT. Its protein is CAWRGGSTEAFF.

This clone was recorded a few times. This chain uses TRBV27 with TRBJ1-1; D not resolved. CDR1 MNHEY and CDR2 SMNVEV come from the germline V gene (reference sequence). V was clipped by 3 bases and J by 0 bases, with 11 bases between them. The CDR3 covers 15 residues. CDR3 sequence: CASSFRVPMNTEAFF. Here the CDR3 DNA reads TGTGCCAGCAGTTTCCGGGTTCCCATGAACACTGAAGCTTTCTTT.

CDR3 in amino acids: CASRDHLLNTEAFF. The CDR3 coding sequence is TGTGCCAGCAGGGATCATCTACTGAACACTGAAGCTTTCTTT. The gene calls are TRBV2 and TRBJ1-1; D is unclear. Germline values: CDR1 SNHLY, CDR2 FYNNEI. V gave up 6 bases and J gave up 0 bases, with 11 bases separating them. The length of the CDR3 is 14 residues.

The rearrangement joins TRBV6-5 to TRBJ2-7; 12 nucleotides agree with TRBD2. Germline trimming cut 6 bases from V and 3 bases from J; bases unmatched to any gene: 3. The CDR3 sequence is 14 residues long. CDR1 MNHEY and CDR2 SVGAGI come from the germline V gene. The CDR3: CASSRTSGIYEQYF. CDR3 DNA: TGTGCCAGCAGCCGGACTAGCGGGATCTACGAGCAGTACTTC.

The chain carries TRBV9 and TRBJ2-1, with 9 bases lining up with TRBD2. V lost 3 bases and J lost 7; bases outside the gene matches: 14. CDR1 is SGDLS, CDR2 YYNGEE, per germline. This CDR3 has 17 amino acids. CDR3 nucleotides: TGTGCCAGCAGCGCGACCGTCCTAGCGGGATTGTTAAATGAGCAGTTCTTC. Its protein is CASSATVLAGLLNEQFF.

Points on this clone: Other DNA sequences within the sample encode an identical CDR3. This sequence joins TRBV2 and TRBJ2-7, with 8 positions matching TRBD2. The CDR3 runs to 14 residues. Germline V gene data show CDR1 as SNHLY and CDR2 as FYNNEI. The V and J ends lost 3 bases and 4 bases, in that order; junction bases with no gene match: 5. The CDR3: CASSDGRAGYEQYF. Here the CDR3 DNA reads TGTGCCAGCAGTGACGGGAGGGCCGGATACGAGCAGTACTTC.

The V gene is TRBV5-1, the J gene TRBJ2-5; 12 bases map to TRBD1. Germline V gene sequence: CDR1 SGHRS, CDR2 YFSETQ. Unmatched junction bases numbered 6, after V lost 1 base and J lost 5 bases. The CDR3 spans 16 residues. This CDR3 reads CASSLWGQGAQETQYF. The CDR3 nucleotides are TGCGCCAGCAGCTTGTGGGGACAGGGGGCCCAGGAGACCCAGTACTTC. The full variable domain, in which reference TRBV5-1 and TRBJ2-5 provide the parts outside the CDR3, is KAGVTQTPRYLIKTRGQQVTLSCSPISGHRSVSWYQQTPGQGLQFLFEYFSETQRNKGNFPGRFSGRQFSNSRSEMNVSTLELGDSALYLCASSLWGQGAQETQYFGPGTRLLVL.

The chain carries TRBV5-1 and TRBJ2-1; 12 bases agree with TRBD2. This CDR3 contains 16 residues. V shed 4 bases and J 6 bases; nucleotides not matched to a gene: 8. Germline CDR1 SGHRS, CDR2 YFSETQ. For the CDR3, the DNA is TGCGCCAGCAGCCCTAGCGGGAGGGCCCTTGGCAATGAGCAGTTCTTC. The encoded protein is CASSPSGRALGNEQFF.

This chain links TRBV28 with TRBJ2-5; 10 bases match TRBD1. The CDR3 runs to 15 residues. CDR1 and CDR2 (germline): MDHEN, SYDVKM. Trimming took 4 bases from V and 3 from J; bases not matched to a gene: 5. CDR3 protein: CASSSDRGRKETQYF. DNA of the CDR3: TGTGCCAGCAGTTCCGACAGGGGGCGAAAAGAGACCCAGTACTTC.

The chain uses TRBV4-3 and TRBJ2-7, with D maybe TRBD2 (6 bases). This CDR3 is built from 15 residues. CDR1 is LGHNA, CDR2 YSLEER, per germline. V lost 3 bases, J lost 0 bases, and 12 bases lay in between. CDR3 in DNA: TGCGCCAGCAGCCAGGGACTTCAACCCTCCTACGAGCAGTACTTC. As protein: CASSQGLQPSYEQYF.

The chain is built from TRBV6-1 and TRBJ2-2; D gene unclear. The CDR3 is 14 residues long. Germline V gene lookup returns CDR1 MNHNS and CDR2 SASEGT. V was shortened by 4 bases and J by 1 base, with 7 bases between the two germline ends. The CDR3: CASSGAGNTGELFF. The CDR3 coding sequence is TGTGCCAGCAGTGGAGCAGGGAACACCGGGGAGCTGTTTTTT.

V usage is TRBV18 and J usage is TRBJ2-3, with D hard to call. The germline gives CDR1 KGHSH, CDR2 LQKENI. The V end lost 2 bases, the J end lost 1 base, and 10 bases lay between the germline ends. The CDR3 has 15 amino acids. CDR3: CASSPTRIRTDTQYF. CDR3 in DNA: TGTGCCAGCTCACCAACCCGGATTCGCACAGATACGCAGTATTTT.

The V gene is TRBV20-1, the J gene TRBJ2-3; unclear D gene. The CDR3 runs 11 residues. The V gene lost 6 bases and the J gene lost 6 bases, with 10 bases spanning the gap. Germline V CDR1 and CDR2: DFQATT, SNEGSKA (reference sequence). The CDR3 region is CSAPWADTQYF. For the CDR3, the DNA is TGCAGTGCCCCATGGGCCGATACGCAGTATTTT.